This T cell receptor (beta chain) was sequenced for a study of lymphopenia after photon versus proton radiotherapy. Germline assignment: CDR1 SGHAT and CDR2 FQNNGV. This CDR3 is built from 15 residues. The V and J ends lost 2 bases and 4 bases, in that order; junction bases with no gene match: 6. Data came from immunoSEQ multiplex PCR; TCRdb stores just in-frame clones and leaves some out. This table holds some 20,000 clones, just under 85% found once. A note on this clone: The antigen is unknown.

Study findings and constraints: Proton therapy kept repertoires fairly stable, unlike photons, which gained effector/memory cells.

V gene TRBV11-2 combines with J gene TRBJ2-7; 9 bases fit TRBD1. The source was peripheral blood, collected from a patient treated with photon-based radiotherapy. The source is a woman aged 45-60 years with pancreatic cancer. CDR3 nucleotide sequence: TGTGCCAGCAGCTTAAACAGGGGGCGACCTTACGAGCAGTACTTC. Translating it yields CASSLNRGRPYEQYF.